This is a list of T cell receptor beta chains from one sample in a study of blood T cell repertoires in COVID-19. The repertoire was sequenced with immunoSEQ multiplex PCR; TCRdb's copy has only in-frame clones and lacks some. Among around 100,000 clones listed, 84% were seen once. Specimen: peripheral blood. The source is a man in his 60s with acute or convalescent COVID-19. Both conserved end residues are part of each CDR3. Each record gives: J gene, D gene, clone size, V gene, CDR3 protein, CDR3 DNA. The D gene is left open where the match is weak. Clone size, where shown, is once, few, many, or a class for clones that have expanded.

j_call: TRBJ2-5; d_call: TRBD2; clone_size: NA; v_call: TRBV6-5; cdr3_aa: CASSREGETQYF; cdr3_nt: TGTGCCAGCAGCCGGGAGGGCGAGACCCAGTACTTC
j_call: TRBJ2-2; d_call: NA; clone_size: NA; v_call: TRBV14; cdr3_aa: CASSLLNWGELFF; cdr3_nt: TGTGCCAGCAGCCTCCTAAATTGGGGGGAGCTGTTTTTT
j_call: TRBJ1-1; d_call: NA; clone_size: NA; v_call: TRBV19; cdr3_aa: CASRPRRGSEAFF; cdr3_nt: TGTGCCAGTAGACCCAGGCGTGGGTCTGAAGCTTTCTTT
j_call: TRBJ1-5; d_call: NA; clone_size: NA; v_call: TRBV6-5; cdr3_aa: CASRVGNQPQHF; cdr3_nt: TGTGCCAGCAGGGTCGGGAATCAGCCCCAGCATTTT
j_call: TRBJ2-1; d_call: NA; clone_size: NA; v_call: TRBV19; cdr3_aa: CASNVGSSYNEQFF; cdr3_nt: TGTGCCAGTAATGTCGGGAGCTCCTACAATGAGCAGTTCTTC
j_call: TRBJ1-2; d_call: NA; clone_size: NA; v_call: TRBV4-1; cdr3_aa: CASSQEGRRGAGYTF; cdr3_nt: TGCGCCAGCAGCCAAGAGGGACGGAGGGGTGCCGGCTACACCTTC
j_call: TRBJ2-2; d_call: NA; clone_size: few; v_call: TRBV7-2; cdr3_aa: CASSPFGELFF; cdr3_nt: TGTGCCAGCAGCCCTTTCGGGGAGCTGTTTTTT
j_call: TRBJ2-7; d_call: NA; clone_size: NA; v_call: TRBV21-1; cdr3_aa: CASSKLKGVSSYEQYF; cdr3_nt: TGTGCCAGCAGCAAACTCAAGGGAGTGAGCTCCTACGAGCAGTACTTC
j_call: TRBJ2-5; d_call: TRBD1; clone_size: NA; v_call: TRBV5-5; cdr3_aa: CASSRHGTAQETQYF; cdr3_nt: TGTGCCAGCAGCCGGCACGGGACAGCCCAAGAGACCCAGTACTTC
j_call: TRBJ2-7; d_call: NA; clone_size: NA; v_call: TRBV6-5; cdr3_aa: CASRSLGQGRRQYF; cdr3_nt: TGTGCCAGCAGGTCTTTGGGGCAGGGGAGAAGGCAGTACTTC
j_call: TRBJ2-2; d_call: TRBD2; clone_size: NA; v_call: TRBV5-5; cdr3_aa: CASSLIAGSNTGELFF; cdr3_nt: TGTGCCAGCAGCTTGATAGCGGGGTCGAACACCGGGGAGCTGTTTTTT
j_call: TRBJ1-1; d_call: TRBD1; clone_size: NA; v_call: TRBV10-3; cdr3_aa: CAISNDRGKTEAFF; cdr3_nt: TGTGCCATCAGTAACGACAGGGGAAAAACTGAAGCTTTCTTT
j_call: TRBJ2-1; d_call: NA; clone_size: NA; v_call: TRBV13; cdr3_aa: CASSLVFGSYNEQFF; cdr3_nt: TGTGCCAGCAGCTTAGTCTTCGGCTCCTACAATGAGCAGTTCTTC
j_call: TRBJ1-1; d_call: NA; clone_size: NA; v_call: TRBV5-1; cdr3_aa: CASSLEGGPNTEAFF; cdr3_nt: TGCGCCAGCAGCTTGGAAGGGGGACCGAACACTGAAGCTTTCTTT
j_call: TRBJ1-1; d_call: NA; clone_size: NA; v_call: TRBV19; cdr3_aa: CASTRTAADLNTEAFF; cdr3_nt: TGTGCCAGTACCAGAACGGCGGCCGACCTGAACACTGAAGCTTTCTTT
j_call: TRBJ1-2; d_call: TRBD1; clone_size: NA; v_call: TRBV10-3; cdr3_aa: CAPREGQGGGGYTF; cdr3_nt: TGTGCCCCGAGGGAGGGACAGGGGGGCGGTGGCTACACCTTC
j_call: TRBJ2-1; d_call: NA; clone_size: NA; v_call: TRBV24-1; cdr3_aa: CATSDPDTNLNNEQFF; cdr3_nt: TGTGCCACCAGTGACCCTGACACCAACCTAAACAATGAGCAGTTCTTC
j_call: TRBJ2-6; d_call: NA; clone_size: NA; v_call: TRBV24-1; cdr3_aa: CATSVQGANVLTF; cdr3_nt: TGTGCCACCAGTGTCCAGGGGGCCAACGTCCTGACTTTC
j_call: TRBJ2-3; d_call: NA; clone_size: NA; v_call: TRBV7-8; cdr3_aa: CASSLIPSDGQYF; cdr3_nt: TGTGCCAGCAGCTTGATACCGTCAGATGGGCAGTATTTT
j_call: TRBJ2-5; d_call: TRBD1; clone_size: NA; v_call: TRBV2; cdr3_aa: CASRTGFQTQYF; cdr3_nt: TGTGCCAGCAGGACAGGGTTTCAGACCCAGTACTTC
j_call: TRBJ1-5; d_call: TRBD1; clone_size: NA; v_call: TRBV29-1; cdr3_aa: CSVFEDRAGQPQHF; cdr3_nt: TGCAGCGTTTTCGAAGACAGGGCTGGGCAGCCCCAGCATTTT
j_call: TRBJ1-4; d_call: NA; clone_size: NA; v_call: TRBV7-9; cdr3_aa: CASSPMWEGEKLFF; cdr3_nt: TGTGCCAGCAGCCCCATGTGGGAGGGTGAAAAACTGTTTTTT
j_call: TRBJ2-3; d_call: NA; clone_size: once; v_call: TRBV5-4; cdr3_aa: CASSPLRGSGFTDTQYF; cdr3_nt: TGTGCCAGCAGCCCTCTAAGGGGGAGCGGCTTCACAGATACGCAGTATTTT
j_call: TRBJ2-1; d_call: TRBD2; clone_size: NA; v_call: TRBV11-3; cdr3_aa: CASSSGTRGEQFF; cdr3_nt: TGTGCCAGCAGCTCCGGGACTAGGGGTGAGCAGTTCTTC
j_call: TRBJ1-1; d_call: NA; clone_size: NA; v_call: TRBV9; cdr3_aa: CASSVGGGSGEAFF; cdr3_nt: TGTGCCAGCAGCGTAGGGGGAGGGTCGGGTGAAGCTTTCTTT
j_call: TRBJ2-1; d_call: TRBD2; clone_size: NA; v_call: TRBV2; cdr3_aa: CASQQGGTSGRTFEQFF; cdr3_nt: TGTGCCAGCCAACAGGGCGGTACTAGCGGGAGGACCTTTGAGCAGTTCTTC
j_call: TRBJ2-7; d_call: TRBD2; clone_size: NA; v_call: TRBV5-4; cdr3_aa: CASSLASGASYEQYF; cdr3_nt: TGTGCCAGCAGCTTGGCTAGCGGGGCCTCCTACGAGCAGTACTTC
j_call: TRBJ2-1; d_call: TRBD1; clone_size: NA; v_call: TRBV2; cdr3_aa: CASSALTGESYNEQFF; cdr3_nt: TGTGCCAGCAGTGCCTTGACAGGGGAATCCTACAATGAGCAGTTCTTC
j_call: TRBJ2-4; d_call: TRBD2; clone_size: NA; v_call: TRBV19; cdr3_aa: CASSTVRSSGSGKNIQYF; cdr3_nt: TGTGCCAGTAGTACCGTCCGGTCTAGCGGGAGTGGCAAAAACATTCAGTACTTC
j_call: TRBJ2-3; d_call: TRBD1; clone_size: NA; v_call: TRBV19; cdr3_aa: CASRNRGRVSDTQYF; cdr3_nt: TGTGCCAGTAGAAACAGGGGGCGCGTTTCAGATACGCAGTATTTT
j_call: TRBJ1-2; d_call: NA; clone_size: NA; v_call: TRBV27; cdr3_aa: CASSFYDGRDGYTF; cdr3_nt: TGTGCCAGCAGTTTTTACGACGGCAGGGATGGCTACACCTTC
j_call: TRBJ2-5; d_call: NA; clone_size: NA; v_call: TRBV18; cdr3_aa: CASSPLALETQYF; cdr3_nt: TGTGCCAGCTCACCATTAGCCCTAGAGACCCAGTACTTC
j_call: TRBJ1-2; d_call: NA; clone_size: few; v_call: TRBV19; cdr3_aa: CASSTTRDSPYGYTF; cdr3_nt: TGTGCCAGTAGTACCACCCGCGACAGCCCCTATGGCTACACCTTC
j_call: TRBJ2-7; d_call: NA; clone_size: NA; v_call: TRBV20-1; cdr3_aa: CSALGVYEQYF; cdr3_nt: TGCAGTGCTCTTGGAGTTTACGAGCAGTACTTC
j_call: TRBJ1-1; d_call: NA; clone_size: NA; v_call: TRBV19; cdr3_aa: CASSPVEGGSTEAFF; cdr3_nt: TGTGCCAGTAGCCCGGTCGAGGGAGGGAGCACTGAAGCTTTCTTT
j_call: TRBJ2-3; d_call: NA; clone_size: NA; v_call: TRBV10-1; cdr3_aa: CASSEDRTTDTQYF; cdr3_nt: TGCGCCAGCAGTGAGGACAGGACCACAGATACGCAGTATTTT